The clone carrying this TCR beta chain was recorded at least ten times. As yet, its antigen is unknown. The CDR3 extends 3 residues past the end of the read, so its final part is completed from the germline J gene. The data are from a study of T cell clonality in common variable immunodeficiency. Study-wide results and limits: CVID subjects showed higher TCRbeta clonality than healthy controls.

Sequencing input was equivalent genomic DNA from CVID and controls. Produced via immunoSEQ multiplex PCR; TCRdb's table is partial and in-frame only. This sample carries 40,000 to 60,000 clones, none of them present only once. This CDR3 contains 15 residues. The germline CDR1 and CDR2 sequences are LGHNA and YNFKEQ. The J segment lost 3 bases and the V segment lost 5 bases, leaving 2 bases of the junction unmatched. Blood samples were heparinized, about 4.5 to 8 ml per donor. The receptor comes from a person aged 18-69 years in good health. The sequenced material came from peripheral blood mononuclear cells. The gene calls are TRBV4-2 and TRBJ1-5; 12 bases line up with TRBD1. The CDR3 region is CASSAGQGANQPQHF. Incomplete CDR3 DNA: TGTGCCAGCAGCGCGGGACAGGGGGCCAATCAGCCC.